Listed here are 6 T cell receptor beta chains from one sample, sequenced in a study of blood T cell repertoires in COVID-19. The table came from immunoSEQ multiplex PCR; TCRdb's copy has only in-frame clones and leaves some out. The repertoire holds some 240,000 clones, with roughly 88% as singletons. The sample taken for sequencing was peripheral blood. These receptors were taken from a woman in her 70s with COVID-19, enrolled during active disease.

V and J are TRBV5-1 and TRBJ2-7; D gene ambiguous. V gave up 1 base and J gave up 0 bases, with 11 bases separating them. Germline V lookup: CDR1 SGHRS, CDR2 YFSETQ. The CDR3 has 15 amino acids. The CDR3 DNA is TGCGCCAGCAGCTTGTCTGCCCTGAGCTCCTACGAGCAGTACTTC. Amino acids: CASSLSALSSYEQYF.

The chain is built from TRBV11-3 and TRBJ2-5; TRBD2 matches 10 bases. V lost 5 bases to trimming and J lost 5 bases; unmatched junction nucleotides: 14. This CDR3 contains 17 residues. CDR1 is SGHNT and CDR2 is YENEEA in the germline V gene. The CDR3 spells CASSRPLPAGGGETQYF. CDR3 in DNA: TGTGCCAGCAGCCGCCCATTACCAGCGGGAGGGGGGGAGACCCAGTACTTC.

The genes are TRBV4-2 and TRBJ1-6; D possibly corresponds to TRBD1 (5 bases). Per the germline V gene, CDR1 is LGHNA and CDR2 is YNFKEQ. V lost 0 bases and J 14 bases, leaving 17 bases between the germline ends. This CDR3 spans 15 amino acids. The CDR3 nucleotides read TGTGCCAGCAGCCAAGATTCAGGGCGAGACATGGCCCTCCACTTT. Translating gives CASSQDSGRDMALHF.

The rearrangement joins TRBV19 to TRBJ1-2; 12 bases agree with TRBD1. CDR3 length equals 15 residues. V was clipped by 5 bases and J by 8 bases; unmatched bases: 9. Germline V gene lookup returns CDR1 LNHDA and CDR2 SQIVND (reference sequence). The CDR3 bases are TGTGCCAGTAGTGCCAGGGACAGGGGGCTTCGAGGCTACACCTTC. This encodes CASSARDRGLRGYTF. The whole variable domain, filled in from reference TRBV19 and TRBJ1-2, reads DGGITQSPKYLFRKEGQNVTLSCEQNLNHDAMYWYRQDPGQGLRLIYYSQIVNDFQKGDIAEGYSVSREKKESFPLTVTSAQKNPTAFYLCASSARDRGLRGYTFGSGTRLTVV.

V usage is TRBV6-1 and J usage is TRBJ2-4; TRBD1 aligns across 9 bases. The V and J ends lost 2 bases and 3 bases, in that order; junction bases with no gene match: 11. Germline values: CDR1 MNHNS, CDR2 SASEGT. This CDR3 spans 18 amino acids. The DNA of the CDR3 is TGTGCCAGCAGTGAACGGGGGGTAGGGACAGGGTTCAAAAACATTCAGTACTTC. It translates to CASSERGVGTGFKNIQYF.

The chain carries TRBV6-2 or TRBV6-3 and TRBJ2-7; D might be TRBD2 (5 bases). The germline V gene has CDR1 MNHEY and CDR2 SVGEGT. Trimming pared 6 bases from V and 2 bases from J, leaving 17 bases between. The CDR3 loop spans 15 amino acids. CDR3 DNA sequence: TGTGCCAGCAGCCGACCGCCGCCGAGGGCCTACGAGCAGTACTTC. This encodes CASSRPPPRAYEQYF.